This TCR beta chain was captured by sequencing in a study of cytotoxic CD8 clonotypes in ibrutinib-treated CLL (dated by TCRdb to the early 2020s). For the study in its entirety: The cohort had about a dozen relapsed/refractory and 15 treatment-naive patients; roughly 17 were IGHV unmutated. Responses were partial in 24 patients and complete in 2; after median around 65 months follow-up, around 15 stayed in remission and 12 progressed. Samples at response were collected after a median of roughly 13 months of treatment, with a range of 6 to 36 months. An average of 255,043 productive templates and approximately 90,000 productive rearrangements was obtained per sample. Longitudinal samples were obtainable from about 30% of the roughly 90 participants in the trial. Cryopreserved peripheral blood mononuclear cells were collected before treatment, at response, and at either disease progression or sustained remission. Patients were still on ibrutinib when every remission and progressive disease sample was collected. Results the study describes overall, beyond this receptor: At baseline, clonality was higher than in age-matched healthy donors and showed a strong correlation with circulating CD8+ T-cell counts. Public clonotypes were rare and either contracted or stayed stable during treatment, and the rise in clonality at ibrutinib response reflected the expansion of private clonotypes. Sampling times were not matched between patients in sustained remission and patients whose disease was progressing, and lymph node repertoires were not examined. Clonality increased at ibrutinib response, stayed stable in sustained remission, and fell back toward baseline at progression.

The junction shows trimming of 4 bases on V and 2 bases on J, plus 14 bases between the germline ends. The germline V gene sets CDR1 to KGHSH and CDR2 to LQKENI. CDR3 length: 15 amino acids, cysteine to phenylalanine. Only the CDR3 DNA stays, 45 bases, in frame from base 1. The goal of deep resolution MiSeq sequencing was a depth between 1 in 1 million and 1 in 200,000 T cells, and coverage averaged 10x per clonotype. TCR beta libraries were generated with the immunoSEQ hsTCRB Kit. Processing in the source paper ran as follows. The data were analyzed with ImmunoSEQ Analyzer and ImmunoSEQ Data Assistant, and V, D and J gene assignments followed IMGT definitions. Clonality was computed as one minus normalized Shannon entropy of productive rearrangement frequencies, ranging from 0 to 1. Only overrepresented clonotypes making up at least 0.05% of each patient's repertoire were included in the public clonotype analysis. Roughly 13 age-matched healthy donor repertoires from immuneACCESS served as clonality controls. In its TCRdb copy, this immuneACCESS table keeps in-frame sequences only and misses some clones. Where compared with another copy, unresolved V genes explain less than half of these, and the others have no known cause. V, J and clone size reflect that table, while D and trimming were determined from the DNA. Present in this sample are some 170,000 clones, approximately 91% of which were seen just once. The top ten constitute 3% to 3.5% of the sample.

This specimen's time point label, per the study, means: progressive disease on ibrutinib. For TCR beta library preparation, approximately 2.2 micrograms of genomic DNA were isolated from cryopreserved PBMCs. Longitudinal blood samples from CLL patients on ibrutinib monotherapy underwent high-throughput TCR beta sequencing. The patients took part in an open-label, single-center phase 2 trial of ibrutinib monotherapy. As for this clone: It lacks a known antigen. The sample holds no much larger clone one base away, and base qualities are not on file.

The rearrangement joined TRBV18 to TRBJ1-1, with no confident D gene call. Sequencing was performed on PBMCs, taken at disease progression, from a patient treated with ibrutinib. The sequence came from a human donor with chronic lymphocytic leukemia. The sequenced DNA is TGTGCCAGCTCACTCGACCAACGAAGAAACACTGAAGCTTTCTTT. Its translation is CASSLDQRRNTEAFF. The CDR3 plus the reference TRBV18 and TRBJ1-1 genes for the other parts give the full variable domain: NAGVMQNPRHLVRRRGQEARLRCSPMKGHSHVYWYRQLPEEGLKFMVYLQKENIIDESGMPKERFSAEFPKEGPSILRIQQVVRGDSAAYFCASSLDQRRNTEAFFGQGTRLTVV.